This is a list of T cell receptor beta chains from one sample in a study of shared clonotypes between healthy human individuals. Profiling relied on immunoSEQ multiplex PCR, and the TCRdb table lists in-frame clones only, not all of them. Among 2 million to 2.5 million clones listed, approximately 95% were seen once. The sample comprised naive CD4+ T cells sorted from blood. The receptors here all came from a man aged 18-30 years in good health. The CDR3 runs from the conserved cysteine through the conserved F or W. The order of the fields is V gene, J gene, D gene, clone size, CDR3 protein, CDR3 DNA. The D gene is left open where the match is weak. Not every row has a clone size; where given, it reads once, few, many or a size class.

TRBV29-1	TRBJ1-1	.	.	CSVERGETEAFF	TGCAGCGTTGAAAGGGGGGAAACTGAAGCTTTCTTT
TRBV4-1	TRBJ2-3	.	.	CASSGGTDTQYF	TGCGCCAGCAGTGGAGGTACAGATACGCAGTATTTT
TRBV5-6	TRBJ2-5	.	.	CASSVTGSGETQYF	TGTGCCAGCAGCGTTACAGGGTCGGGGGAGACCCAGTACTTC
TRBV2	TRBJ2-2	.	.	CASAQGINTGELFF	TGTGCCAGCGCGCAGGGCATAAACACCGGGGAGCTGTTTTTT
TRBV19	TRBJ2-3	.	.	CASSQDLTITDTQYF	TGTGCCAGTAGTCAGGACCTTACTATCACAGATACGCAGTATTTT
TRBV4-3	TRBJ1-6	TRBD1	.	CASSQEGDRGNSPLHF	TGCGCCAGCAGCCAAGAAGGGGACAGGGGGAATTCACCCCTCCACTTT
TRBV15	TRBJ2-3	.	.	CATSRDRGKGTDTQYF	TGTGCCACCAGCAGAGATAGGGGAAAGGGCACAGATACGCAGTATTTT
TRBV7-3	TRBJ2-2	.	.	CASSSGHTGELFF	TGTGCCAGCAGCTCAGGACATACCGGGGAGCTGTTTTTT
TRBV7-2	TRBJ2-7	TRBD2	.	CASSSIAAGGEQYF	TGTGCCAGCAGCTCCATTGCGGCGGGGGGCGAGCAGTACTTC
TRBV30	TRBJ1-6	TRBD1	once	CAWSLTGGDSPLHF	TGTGCCTGGAGTCTGACAGGGGGGGATTCACCCCTCCACTTT
TRBV5-4	TRBJ1-6	TRBD1	.	CASSPLGPGGHNSPLHF	TGTGCCAGCAGCCCACTCGGTCCAGGGGGCCATAATTCACCCCTCCACTTT
TRBV6-1	TRBJ2-5	TRBD1	.	CASSGNRGLQETQYF	TGTGCCAGCAGTGGTAACAGGGGGCTCCAAGAGACCCAGTACTTC
TRBV19	TRBJ2-7	.	.	CASSMWFGYEQYF	TGTGCCAGTAGTATGTGGTTTGGCTACGAGCAGTACTTC
TRBV6-6	TRBJ1-6	.	few	CASSWADSPLHF	TGTGCCAGCAGTTGGGCCGATTCACCCCTCCACTTT
TRBV4-1	TRBJ2-3	.	.	CASRVQGGTDTQYF	TGCGCCAGCAGGGTACAAGGGGGCACAGATACGCAGTATTTT
TRBV20-1	TRBJ1-1	.	few	CSARSNTEAFF	TGCAGTGCTAGGTCGAACACTGAAGCTTTCTTT
TRBV5-4	TRBJ2-5	TRBD1	.	CASSPYTGGVETQYF	TGTGCCAGCAGCCCATATACAGGGGGCGTAGAGACCCAGTACTTC
TRBV5-6	TRBJ1-2	.	.	CASSRFEGNYGYTF	TGTGCCAGCAGCCGGTTCGAAGGGAACTATGGCTACACCTTC
TRBV5-1	TRBJ1-2	TRBD1	.	CASSPDRDYGYTF	TGCGCCAGCAGCCCGGACAGGGACTATGGCTACACCTTC
TRBV30	TRBJ1-1	TRBD1	.	CAWGQGRTEAFF	TGTGCCTGGGGACAGGGGCGCACTGAAGCTTTCTTT
TRBV18	TRBJ1-1	.	.	CASSPPWSMGTVTEAFF	TGTGCCAGCTCACCACCTTGGTCGATGGGGACGGTCACTGAAGCTTTCTTT
TRBV7-2	TRBJ2-7	.	once	CASSLSSTGLYEQYF	TGTGCCAGCAGCTTATCTTCGACAGGTCTGTACGAGCAGTACTTC
TRBV2	TRBJ2-7	TRBD1	.	CASSPWGQYEQYF	TGTGCCAGCAGCCCGTGGGGACAGTACGAGCAGTACTTC
TRBV7-3	TRBJ2-2	TRBD2	.	CATSGGTGELFF	TGTGCCACTAGCGGGGGCACCGGGGAGCTGTTTTTT
TRBV5-6	TRBJ1-1	.	.	CASSLGRRNTEAFF	TGTGCCAGCAGCTTGGGGCGGAGGAACACTGAAGCTTTCTTT
TRBV5-1	TRBJ2-7	.	.	CASSLDQGGPYEQYF	TGCGCCAGCAGCTTGGATCAGGGGGGCCCCTACGAGCAGTACTTC
TRBV28	TRBJ1-2	.	.	CASLKGGSYGYTF	TGTGCCAGCCTTAAGGGAGGAAGCTATGGCTACACCTTC
TRBV27	TRBJ1-5	.	.	CASSLSGRYSNQPQHF	TGTGCCAGCAGTTTATCGGGCAGGTATAGCAATCAGCCCCAGCATTTT
TRBV30	TRBJ2-3	.	once	CAWRRHTDTQYF	TGTGCCTGGAGACGTCACACAGATACGCAGTATTTT
TRBV6-1	TRBJ2-2	.	.	CASSEQSGELFF	TGTGCCAGCAGTGAACAATCCGGGGAGCTGTTTTTT
TRBV2	TRBJ2-6	.	.	CASSERRLAPYSGANVLTF	TGTGCCAGCAGTGAAAGGCGGCTAGCGCCCTACTCTGGGGCCAACGTCCTGACTTTC
TRBV18	TRBJ2-4	.	.	CASARVEGAKNIQYF	TGTGCCAGCGCTCGGGTCGAGGGAGCCAAAAACATTCAGTACTTC
TRBV5-1	TRBJ2-3	TRBD1	.	CASSLDRGADTQYF	TGCGCCAGCAGCTTGGACAGGGGGGCGGATACGCAGTATTTT
TRBV19	TRBJ1-1	.	.	CASTSTWTVNTEAFF	TGTGCCAGTACCTCTACCTGGACAGTGAACACTGAAGCTTTCTTT
TRBV9	TRBJ2-3	TRBD2	.	CASSVGSSGGGTIFLSTDTQYF	TGTGCCAGCAGCGTAGGCTCTAGCGGGGGAGGGACCATATTTTTAAGCACAGATACGCAGTATTTT
TRBV5-1	TRBJ2-5	.	.	CASSLGSAGSETQYF	TGCGCCAGCAGCTTGGGATCGGCAGGCTCGGAGACCCAGTACTTC
TRBV30	TRBJ1-2	.	.	CAWTAGSSNYGYTF	TGTGCCTGGACCGCGGGCAGTTCTAACTATGGCTACACCTTC
TRBV7-2	TRBJ1-1	.	.	CASSLEWSTEAFF	TGTGCCAGCAGCTTAGAATGGAGTACTGAAGCTTTCTTT
TRBV6-1	TRBJ2-2	.	.	CASSDPFEAGELFF	TGTGCCAGCAGTGACCCGTTTGAGGCCGGGGAGCTGTTTTTT
TRBV28	TRBJ1-3	TRBD1	.	CASRGTGAGSGNTIYF	TGTGCCAGCAGGGGCACAGGGGCCGGCTCTGGAAACACCATATATTTT
TRBV28	TRBJ2-7	.	.	CASSLTMDSKRSYEQYF	TGTGCCAGCAGTTTAACTATGGACAGTAAGCGCTCCTACGAGCAGTACTTC
TRBV5-1	TRBJ2-7	TRBD2	once	CASSWTSGRAYEQYF	TGCGCCAGCAGCTGGACTAGCGGGAGGGCCTACGAGCAGTACTTC
TRBV11-2	TRBJ2-5	.	.	CASSVGPSKQETQYF	TGTGCCAGCAGCGTGGGGCCTTCCAAACAAGAGACCCAGTACTTC
TRBV30	TRBJ1-5	.	.	CAWSVVGARQPQHF	TGTGCCTGGAGTGTAGTGGGGGCCAGGCAGCCCCAGCATTTT
TRBV2	TRBJ1-1	.	once	CASSDRVMNTEAFF	TGTGCCAGCAGTGATCGAGTCATGAACACTGAAGCTTTCTTT
TRBV7-2	TRBJ2-7	.	.	CASSLSREFEQYF	TGTGCCAGCAGCTTAAGCCGGGAATTCGAGCAGTACTTC
TRBV6-6	TRBJ2-1	TRBD2	.	CASRGLAVSSYNEQFF	TGTGCCAGCAGGGGGCTAGCGGTTAGCTCCTACAATGAGCAGTTCTTC
TRBV28	TRBJ1-2	.	.	CASTSQGGANYGYTF	TGTGCCAGCACCTCCCAGGGCGGCGCTAACTATGGCTACACCTTC
TRBV5-1	TRBJ2-7	.	.	CASSLDSGAGYEQYF	TGCGCCAGCAGCTTGGATTCAGGGGCCGGGTACGAGCAGTACTTC
TRBV18	TRBJ1-2	.	.	CASSPPGTYYGYTF	TGTGCCAGCTCACCACCGGGCACTTACTATGGCTACACCTTC
TRBV18	TRBJ2-1	.	.	CASSQVGGGEQFF	TGTGCCAGCTCCCAGGTGGGGGGCGGCGAGCAGTTCTTC
TRBV11-2	TRBJ2-7	.	.	CASSLDSLGPYEQYF	TGTGCCAGCAGCTTAGACAGTTTAGGGCCCTACGAGCAGTACTTC
TRBV7-9	TRBJ2-7	.	.	CASSLGGDPSYEQYF	TGTGCCAGCAGCTTAGGTGGGGACCCTTCCTACGAGCAGTACTTC
TRBV28	TRBJ2-7	.	.	CASSFPETGPYEQYF	TGTGCCAGCAGTTTTCCCGAGACAGGCCCCTACGAGCAGTACTTC
TRBV9	TRBJ2-5	.	.	CASSELASDGETQYF	TGTGCCAGCAGCGAGCTCGCTAGCGACGGGGAGACCCAGTACTTC